These 6 T cell receptor beta chains were sequenced from one sample in a study of CD4 T cells in relation to SARS-CoV-2 and coronaviruses. Produced via immunoSEQ multiplex PCR; TCRdb's table is partial and in-frame only. The sample carries about 36,000 clones, 77% recorded once. These receptors' antigens are unknown. Sequenced input: memory CD4+ T cells from PBMCs, cultured in vitro. The source is an adult with COVID-19.

This clone was detected only a few times. The CDR3 loop reads CASSVAPNTGELFF. CDR3 nucleotides: TGTGCCAGCAGCGTAGCACCAAACACCGGGGAGCTGTTTTTT. The gene calls are TRBV9 and TRBJ2-2; D not resolved. Germline values: CDR1 SGDLS, CDR2 YYNGEE. This CDR3 has 14 amino acids. The V gene lost 0 bases and the J gene lost 2 bases, with 5 bases spanning the gap.

The chain combines TRBV2 with TRBJ2-5; tentatively, D is TRBD1 (6 bases). CDR1 SNHLY and CDR2 FYNNEI come from the germline V gene. The CDR3 has 14 amino acids. V was clipped by 6 bases and J by 4 bases, with 15 bases between them. The chain's CDR3 is CASRIEQGGETQYF. DNA of the CDR3: TGTGCCAGCAGAATCGAACAGGGCGGAGAGACCCAGTACTTC.

This chain connects TRBV3-1 (or the pseudogene TRBV3-2) to TRBJ1-6; D may be TRBD1 (5 bases). The CDR3 contains 16 residues. Trimming pared 1 base from V and 8 bases from J, leaving 15 bases between. Germline CDR1 is LGHDT and CDR2 is YNNKEL (reference sequence). For the CDR3, the DNA is TGTGCCAGCAGCCAAGTCTCTCGGGGGTCGGATTCACCCCTCCACTTT. It yields the protein CASSQVSRGSDSPLHF.

The V gene is TRBV6-5, the J gene TRBJ1-3; 8 bases align to TRBD1. V lost 6 bases, J lost 4 bases, and 8 bases stayed unmatched. The CDR3 runs to 15 residues. The germline V gene encodes CDR1 MNHEY and CDR2 SVGAGI. CDR3 coding DNA: TGTGCCAGCAGAAAGACAGGGGACTCCGGAAACACCATATATTTT. Amino acid sequence: CASRKTGDSGNTIYF.

V and J are TRBV29-1 and TRBJ2-1; 8 positions match TRBD1. This CDR3 is built from 12 residues. CDR1 and CDR2 from the germline V gene are SQVTM and ANQGSEA. The CDR3 loop is CNGQGVYNEQFF. In DNA form, the CDR3 reads TGCAACGGACAGGGAGTCTACAATGAGCAGTTCTTC.

This clone came up a few times. This chain uses TRBV19 with TRBJ2-6; 11 bases match TRBD1. V trimming: 9 bases; J trimming: 0 bases; junction bases outside the gene matches: 10. This CDR3 region has 18 residues. CDR1 and CDR2 from the germline V gene are LNHDA and SQIVND (reference sequence). CDR3 nucleotides: TGTGCCAGCCGGGACAGGGGGACCGACAGCTCTGGGGCCAACGTCCTGACTTTC. Its protein is CASRDRGTDSSGANVLTF. Filled out from reference TRBV19 and TRBJ2-6, the complete variable domain reads DGGITQSPKYLFRKEGQNVTLSCEQNLNHDAMYWYRQDPGQGLRLIYYSQIVNDFQKGDIAEGYSVSREKKESFPLTVTSAQKNPTAFYLCASRDRGTDSSGANVLTFGAGSRLTVL.